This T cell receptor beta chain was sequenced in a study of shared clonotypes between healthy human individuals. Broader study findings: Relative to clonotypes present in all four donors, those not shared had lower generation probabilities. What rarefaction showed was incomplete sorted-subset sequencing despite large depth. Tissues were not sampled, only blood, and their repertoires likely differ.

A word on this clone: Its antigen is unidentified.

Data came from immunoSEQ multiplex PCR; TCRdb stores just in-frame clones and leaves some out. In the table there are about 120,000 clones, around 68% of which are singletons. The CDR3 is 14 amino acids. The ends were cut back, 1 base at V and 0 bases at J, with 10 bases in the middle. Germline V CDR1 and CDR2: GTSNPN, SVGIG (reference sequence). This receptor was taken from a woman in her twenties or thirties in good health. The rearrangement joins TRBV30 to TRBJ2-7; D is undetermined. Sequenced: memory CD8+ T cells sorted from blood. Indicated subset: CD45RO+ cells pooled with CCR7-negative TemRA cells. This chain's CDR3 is CAWSAPSGSYEQYF. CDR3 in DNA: TGTGCCTGGAGTGCACCTAGTGGCTCCTACGAGCAGTACTTC.